This passage covers 5 T cell receptor beta chains from one sample sequenced in a study of blood T cell repertoires in COVID-19. TCRdb keeps only in-frame clones here, not all; method: immunoSEQ multiplex PCR. The table includes 250,000 to 350,000 clones, approximately 86% detected once. Sequenced material: PBMCs or T cells enriched from blood (not recorded which). The receptors shown here come from a woman aged 25 to 39 who had recovered from COVID-19.

This chain uses TRBV13 with TRBJ2-1, with TRBD2 matching over 13 bases. V trimming: 3 bases; J trimming: 5 bases; junction bases outside the gene matches: 4. The CDR3 extends over 16 amino acids. Germline CDR1 PRHDT, CDR2 FYEKMQ (reference sequence). CDR3 nucleotide sequence: TGTGCCAGCAGCTTGACCGGGACTAGCGGGAACAATGAGCAGTTCTTC. Amino acid sequence: CASSLTGTSGNNEQFF. The complete variable domain, with remaining parts taken from reference TRBV13 and TRBJ2-1, reads AAGVIQSPRHLIKEKRETATLKCYPIPRHDTVYWYQQGPGQDPQFLISFYEKMQSDKGSIPDRFSAQQFSDYHSELNMSSLELGDSALYFCASSLTGTSGNNEQFFGPGTRLTVL.

The V and J genes are TRBV3-1 (or the pseudogene TRBV3-2) and TRBJ2-3; TRBD2 aligns across 9 bases. With V trimmed by 2 bases and J by 7 bases, 19 bases remained unmatched. The V gene's germline CDR1 is LGHDT and CDR2 YNNKEL (reference sequence). This CDR3 is built from 19 residues. The CDR3 DNA reads as TGTGCCAGCAGCCAACCAACCTCGAAAGCGGGGGGCCCAAAAAATACGCAGTATTTT. Residues: CASSQPTSKAGGPKNTQYF.

This clone has just a few counts. The chain combines TRBV11-2 with TRBJ2-3, with 8 bases lining up with TRBD1. CDR3 length: 15 residues. From germline, CDR1 is SGHAT and CDR2 FQNNGV. The J segment lost 2 bases and the V segment lost 3 bases, leaving 4 bases of the junction unmatched. The CDR3 here is CASSFWTGPTDTQYF. Here the CDR3 DNA reads TGTGCCAGCAGCTTCTGGACAGGGCCCACAGATACGCAGTATTTT.

The chain combines TRBV28 with TRBJ1-2, with a possible D match to TRBD1 (5 bases). In germline, CDR1 is MDHEN, CDR2 SYDVKM. Trimming removed 4 bases at V and 4 bases at J, with 16 bases between. The CDR3 is 15 amino acids. Here the CDR3 DNA reads TGTGCCAGCAGTTATCCCCAGGGTCCCGCCTATGGCTACACCTTC. Amino acid sequence: CASSYPQGPAYGYTF.

V is TRBV6-5 and J is TRBJ2-1, with TRBD1 matching over 7 bases. Unmatched junction bases numbered 6, after V lost 0 bases and J lost 4 bases. Looked up from germline, CDR1 is MNHEY and CDR2 is SVGAGI. There are 16 residues in the CDR3. Here the CDR3 reads CASSYSFQGEYNEQFF. In nucleotides, the CDR3 is TGTGCCAGCAGTTACTCCTTCCAGGGGGAGTACAATGAGCAGTTCTTC.